This T cell receptor (beta chain) was sequenced for a study of shared clonotypes between healthy human individuals. Broader study findings: There were few donors, and this limited the genetic and exposure-history diversity represented. Though the depth was large, rarefaction showed that sorted-subset sequencing was incomplete.

In regard to this clone: Its antigen is undetermined.

This CDR3 spans 16 amino acids. With 0 bases removed from V and 4 bases from J, the gap between germline ends came to 13 bases. Germline assignment: CDR1 MNHEY and CDR2 SMNVEV (reference sequence). Every subset's genomic DNA went evenly onto several immunoSEQ plates. Original analysis: Because ImmunoSEQ provided only junction sequences with no quality scores, the filtering differed. Sequencing was performed with immunoSEQ multiplex PCR; in TCRdb, only in-frame clones are kept and a portion is missing. Clone size and the V and J calls come from that table; the DNA yielded D and trimming. In the table there are roughly 2.2 million clones, about nine tenths of which are singletons.

The chain is built from TRBV27 and TRBJ2-1, with D possibly being TRBD1 (6 bases). The source material was naive CD4+ T cells from PBMCs. Subset specified: CD45RA+ positively selected. The source is a man younger than 35 in good health. Some clones in this sample may be carry-over from other donors' samples. The CDR3 reads CASSLSSGARYNEQFF. The CDR3 DNA is TGTGCCAGCAGTTTATCGTCAGGGGCCAGGTACAATGAGCAGTTCTTC.